This T cell receptor beta chain was sequenced for a study of shared clonotypes between healthy human individuals. Some clones are missing from TCRdb's copy, which holds only in-frame ones; the method was immunoSEQ multiplex PCR. The data show about 320,000 clones, roughly 87% seen once. The clonotype was recovered from a man between 18 and 29 years old in good health. Sequenced input: memory CD8+ T cells sorted from blood. Subset: CD45RO+ cells pooled with CCR7-negative TemRA cells.

The chain's CDR3 is CASTSSGSDTDTQYF. CDR3 coding DNA: TGTGCCAGCACCAGCAGCGGGTCCGACACAGATACGCAGTATTTT. The chain combines TRBV6-5 with TRBJ2-3; possible D gene TRBD2, 6 bases. This CDR3 has 15 amino acids. V was clipped by 7 bases and J by 2 bases, with 16 bases between them. The germline V gene encodes CDR1 MNHEY and CDR2 SVGAGI.